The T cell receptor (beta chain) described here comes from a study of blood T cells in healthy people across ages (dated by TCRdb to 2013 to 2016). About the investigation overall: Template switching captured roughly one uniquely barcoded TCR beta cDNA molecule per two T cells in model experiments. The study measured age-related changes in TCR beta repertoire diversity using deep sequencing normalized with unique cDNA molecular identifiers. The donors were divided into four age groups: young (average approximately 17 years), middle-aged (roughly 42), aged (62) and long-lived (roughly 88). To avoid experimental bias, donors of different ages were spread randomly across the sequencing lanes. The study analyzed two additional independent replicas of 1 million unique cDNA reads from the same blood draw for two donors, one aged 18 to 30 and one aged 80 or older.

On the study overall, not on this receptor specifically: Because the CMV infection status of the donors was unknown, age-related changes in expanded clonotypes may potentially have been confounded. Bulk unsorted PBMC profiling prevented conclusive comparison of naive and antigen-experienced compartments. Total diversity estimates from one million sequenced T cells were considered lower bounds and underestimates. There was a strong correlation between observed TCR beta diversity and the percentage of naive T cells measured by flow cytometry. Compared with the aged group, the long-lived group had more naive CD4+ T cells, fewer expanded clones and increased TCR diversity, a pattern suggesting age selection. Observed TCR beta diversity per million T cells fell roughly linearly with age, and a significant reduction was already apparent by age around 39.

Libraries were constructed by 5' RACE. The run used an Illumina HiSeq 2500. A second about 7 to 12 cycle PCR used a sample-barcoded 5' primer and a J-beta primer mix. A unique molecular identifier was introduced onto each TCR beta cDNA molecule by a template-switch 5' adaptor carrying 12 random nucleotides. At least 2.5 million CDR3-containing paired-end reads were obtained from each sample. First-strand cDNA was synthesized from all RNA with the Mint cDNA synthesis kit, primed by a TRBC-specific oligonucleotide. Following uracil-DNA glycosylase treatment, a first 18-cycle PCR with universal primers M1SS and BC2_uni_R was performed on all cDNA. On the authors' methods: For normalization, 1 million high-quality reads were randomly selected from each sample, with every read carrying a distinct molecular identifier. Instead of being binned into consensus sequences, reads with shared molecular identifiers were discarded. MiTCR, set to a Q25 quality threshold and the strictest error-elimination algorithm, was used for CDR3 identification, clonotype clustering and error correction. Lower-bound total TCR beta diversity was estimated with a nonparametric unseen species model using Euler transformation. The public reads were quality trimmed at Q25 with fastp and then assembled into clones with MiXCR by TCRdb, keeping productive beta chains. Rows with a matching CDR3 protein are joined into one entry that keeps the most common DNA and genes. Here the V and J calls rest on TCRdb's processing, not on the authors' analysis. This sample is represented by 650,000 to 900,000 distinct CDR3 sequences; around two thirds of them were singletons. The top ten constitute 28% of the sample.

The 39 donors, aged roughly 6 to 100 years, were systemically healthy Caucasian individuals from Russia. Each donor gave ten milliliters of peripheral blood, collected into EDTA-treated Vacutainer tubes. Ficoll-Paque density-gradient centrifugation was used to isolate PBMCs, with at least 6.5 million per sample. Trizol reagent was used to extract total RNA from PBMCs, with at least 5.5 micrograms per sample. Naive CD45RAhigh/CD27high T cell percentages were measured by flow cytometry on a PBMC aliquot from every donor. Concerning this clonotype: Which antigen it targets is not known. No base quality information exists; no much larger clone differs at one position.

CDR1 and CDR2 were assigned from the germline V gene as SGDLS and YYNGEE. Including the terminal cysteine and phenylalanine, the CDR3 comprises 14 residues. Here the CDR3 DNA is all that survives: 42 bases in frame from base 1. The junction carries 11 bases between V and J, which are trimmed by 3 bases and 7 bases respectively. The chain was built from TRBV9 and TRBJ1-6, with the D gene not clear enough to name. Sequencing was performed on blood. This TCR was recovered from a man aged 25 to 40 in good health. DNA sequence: TGTGCCAGCAGCGGCCGTATGGGGAATTCACCCCTCCACTTT. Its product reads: CASSGRMGNSPLHF.